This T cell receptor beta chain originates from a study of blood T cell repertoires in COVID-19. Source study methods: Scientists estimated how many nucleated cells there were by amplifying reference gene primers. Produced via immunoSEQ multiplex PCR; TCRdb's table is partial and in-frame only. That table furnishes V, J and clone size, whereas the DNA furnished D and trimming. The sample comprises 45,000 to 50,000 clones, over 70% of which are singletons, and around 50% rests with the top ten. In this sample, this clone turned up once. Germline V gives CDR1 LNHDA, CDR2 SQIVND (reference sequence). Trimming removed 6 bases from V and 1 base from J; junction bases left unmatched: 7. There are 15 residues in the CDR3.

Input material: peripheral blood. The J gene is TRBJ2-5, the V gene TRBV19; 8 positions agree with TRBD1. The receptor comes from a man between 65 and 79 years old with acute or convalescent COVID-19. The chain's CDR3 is CASREDRGSQETQYF. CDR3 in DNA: TGTGCCAGTAGGGAAGACAGGGGTAGCCAAGAGACCCAGTACTTC.